The entry below describes one T cell receptor beta chain. As yet, its antigen is unknown. The CDR3 consists of 16 residues. Trimming stripped 4 bases from V and 7 bases from J, with 20 bases between. In germline, CDR1 is SGHNT, CDR2 YYREEE (reference sequence). This sample is drawn from a study of cytomegalovirus exposure and HLA in healthy donors. Study findings and constraints: Exclusion as indistinguishable affected some V segments, including TRBV6-2 and TRBV6-3.

13 Jbeta primers and 60 Vbeta primers were used for the PCR. The method was immunoSEQ multiplex PCR; TCRdb's version includes in-frame clones alone and lacks a portion of them. The sample consists of roughly 160,000 clones, 80% to 90% of them appearing once. Specimen: PBMCs. The chain couples TRBV5-4 to TRBJ2-2; no reliable D call. The receptor comes from a man aged 18 to 29 in good health and CMV-seropositive. This CDR3 reads CASSRNSRQGNGELFF. In DNA form, the CDR3 reads TGTGCCAGCAGCCGAAACAGCAGACAAGGAAACGGGGAGCTGTTTTTT.